These 20 T cell receptor beta chains share one sample of origin, sequenced in a study of shared clonotypes between healthy human individuals. Sequencing was performed with immunoSEQ multiplex PCR; in TCRdb, only in-frame clones are kept and a portion is missing. The sample holds roughly 1,500,000 clones, 98% seen once. The sequencing input was naive CD4+ T cells sorted from blood. Subset noted: CD45RA+ positively selected. Receptor source: a man aged 25 to 40 in good health.

This clone was detected only once. The V gene is TRBV6-4, the J gene TRBJ1-1, with D possibly matching TRBD1 (5 bases). V shed 8 bases and J shed 1 base, with 11 bases lying between them. Germline CDR1 is MRHNA and CDR2 is SNTAGT. The CDR3 sequence is 13 residues long. The CDR3: CASRKTGNTEAFF. In DNA form, the CDR3 reads TGTGCCAGCCGTAAAACAGGGAACACTGAAGCTTTCTTT.

The rearrangement joins TRBV9 to TRBJ2-7; D remains ambiguous. The CDR3 contains 13 residues. Germline V gives CDR1 SGDLS, CDR2 YYNGEE. V lost 1 base and J lost 6, with 11 bases in between. The CDR3 here is CASSVLGSGEQYF. The CDR3 DNA reads as TGTGCCAGCAGCGTATTAGGGTCCGGCGAGCAGTACTTC.

The V gene is TRBV7-9, the J gene TRBJ2-1, with 8 bases lining up with TRBD1. In germline, CDR1 is SEHNR, CDR2 FQNEAQ (reference sequence). The CDR3 is 16 amino acids. V shed 1 base, J shed 3 bases, and the junction held 5 bases outside the gene matches. The CDR3 nucleotides are TGTGCCAGCAGCTTAGGGACAGGGTCATTCTACAATGAGCAGTTCTTC. Translation gives CASSLGTGSFYNEQFF.

Worth noting for this clone: The same CDR3 is also encoded by other DNA sequences in this sample. The V call is TRBV6-1, the J call TRBJ2-2; 11 bases match TRBD2. The germline CDR1 and CDR2 sequences are MNHNS and SASEGT. Trimming took 4 bases from V and 1 from J; bases not matched to a gene: 2. The CDR3 contains 16 residues. The chain's CDR3 is CASSALAGGNTGELFF. The CDR3 DNA reads as TGTGCCAGCAGTGCGCTAGCGGGGGGGAACACCGGGGAGCTGTTTTTT.

A word on this clone: Other DNA sequences from this sample encode an identical CDR3 as well. The chain is built from TRBV19 and TRBJ2-2; D is unclear. Germline CDR1 and CDR2: LNHDA and SQIVND (reference sequence). The germline V and J ends were trimmed by 2 bases and 2 bases, with 6 bases remaining between them. This CDR3 contains 14 residues. CDR3 loop: CASSILGNTGELFF. The CDR3 nucleotides read TGTGCCAGTAGTATACTGGGTAACACCGGGGAGCTGTTTTTT.

V is TRBV9 and J is TRBJ2-1, with 12 bases lining up with TRBD2. The CDR3 consists of 17 residues. The germline CDR1 and CDR2 sequences are SGDLS and YYNGEE. Losses at the gene ends were 2 bases for V and 5 bases for J; bases not matched to a gene: 8. CDR3 amino acids: CASSVRLAGATDNEQFF. In nucleotides, the CDR3 is TGTGCCAGCAGCGTTCGACTAGCGGGAGCTACTGACAATGAGCAGTTCTTC.

The chain is built from TRBV30 and TRBJ1-1, with D uncertain. The CDR3 covers 13 residues. Germline-derived CDR1 and CDR2 are GTSNPN and SVGIG (reference sequence). Between the trimmed V and J ends, which lost 2 bases and 5 bases, there was a span of 12 bases. CDR3 sequence reads: CAWSTLEGTEAFF. DNA for the CDR3: TGTGCCTGGAGTACCCTCGAGGGAACTGAAGCTTTCTTT.

In regard to this clone: The sample has other DNA sequences that encode this CDR3 too. The gene calls are TRBV18 and TRBJ1-4; D ambiguous. CDR1 and CDR2 from the germline V gene are KGHSH and LQKENI. The length of the CDR3 is 13 residues. Between the trimmed V and J ends, which lost 3 bases and 8 bases, there was a span of 10 bases. CDR3 coding DNA: TGTGCCAGCTCACCTACACCGGGAGAAAAACTGTTTTTT. It specifies CASSPTPGEKLFF. The complete variable domain, with remaining parts taken from reference TRBV18 and TRBJ1-4, reads NAGVMQNPRHLVRRRGQEARLRCSPMKGHSHVYWYRQLPEEGLKFMVYLQKENIIDESGMPKERFSAEFPKEGPSILRIQQVVRGDSAAYFCASSPTPGEKLFFGSGTQLSVL.

This rearrangement joins TRBV7-8 to TRBJ2-1; TRBD1 might be the D (5 bases). Trimming removed 1 base from V and 9 bases from J, with 16 bases in between. CDR3 length: 15 residues. CDR1 is SGHVS and CDR2 is FQNEAQ in the germline V gene. The CDR3, as DNA: TGTGCCAGCAGCTTAGGCACCAGGGTGGTGAGTGAGCAGTTCTTC. The encoded protein is CASSLGTRVVSEQFF. The full variable domain, with the rest looked up from reference TRBV7-8 and TRBJ2-1, is GAGVSQSPRYKVAKRGQDVALRCDPISGHVSLFWYQQALGQGPEFLTYFQNEAQLDKSGLPSDRFFAERPEGSVSTLKIQRTQQEDSAVYLCASSLGTRVVSEQFFGPGTRLTVL.

This chain connects TRBV5-1 to TRBJ2-1; 9 nucleotides line up with TRBD2. CDR3 size: 14 residues. Germline values: CDR1 SGHRS, CDR2 YFSETQ. V lost 0 bases to trimming and J lost 9 bases; unmatched junction nucleotides: 4. CDR3 region: CASSLVGSGSEQFF. The CDR3 coding sequence is TGCGCCAGCAGCTTGGTAGGTAGCGGGAGTGAGCAGTTCTTC.

The J gene is TRBJ2-3, the V gene TRBV29-1; no clear D gene. V was shortened by 5 bases and J by 6 bases, with 15 bases between the two germline ends. CDR3 length: 13 amino acids. Germline V gene lookup returns CDR1 SQVTM and CDR2 ANQGSEA. As DNA, the CDR3 is TGCAGCGTTAACGGACGGATCACGGATACGCAGTATTTT. The encoded protein is CSVNGRITDTQYF.

V is TRBV11-3 and J is TRBJ2-2; possible D gene TRBD1, 6 bases. The CDR3 extends over 15 amino acids. V was clipped by 2 bases and J by 3 bases, with 10 bases between them. Germline CDR1 reads SGHNT; CDR2 reads YENEEA. The CDR3 here is CASSLNRVDTGELFF. The CDR3 DNA is TGTGCCAGCAGCTTAAACAGGGTGGACACCGGGGAGCTGTTTTTT.

The rearrangement uses TRBV19 and TRBJ2-7; weak D call: TRBD1 (6 bases). This CDR3 comprises 17 residues. The V end was cut by 5 bases, the J end by 3 bases, with 23 bases between. The germline CDR1 and CDR2 sequences are LNHDA and SQIVND (reference sequence). The DNA of the CDR3 is TGTGCCAGTAGTCTAATGGCAGGGGCCCGTAACATCTACGAGCAGTACTTC. Protein: CASSLMAGARNIYEQYF.

The chain links TRBV7-9 to TRBJ2-7, with 7 bases aligning to TRBD1. CDR1 and CDR2 (germline): SEHNR, FQNEAQ (reference sequence). The CDR3 is made up of 16 amino acids. Losses at the gene ends were 5 bases for V and 5 bases for J; bases not matched to a gene: 15. CDR3 bases: TGTGCCAGCAGCCTCACGAGCGGCAGGGGGAACAACGAGCAGTACTTC. Amino acids: CASSLTSGRGNNEQYF. The full variable domain, in which reference TRBV7-9 and TRBJ2-7 provide the parts outside the CDR3, is DTGVSQNPRHKITKRGQNVTFRCDPISEHNRLYWYRQTLGQGPEFLTYFQNEAQLEKSRLLSDRFSAERPKGSFSTLEIQRTEQGDSAMYLCASSLTSGRGNNEQYFGPGTRLTVT.

Turning to this clone: The same CDR3 can be traced to other DNA sequences in this sample. The CDR3 here is CASSLGGGGQETQYF. For the CDR3, the DNA is TGTGCCAGCAGCTTGGGGGGCGGAGGCCAAGAGACCCAGTACTTC. The chain recombines TRBV5-4 with TRBJ2-5; D tentatively reads TRBD1 or TRBD2 (5 bases each). Trimming pared 0 bases from V and 1 base from J, leaving 10 bases between. Germline loops: CDR1 SGHNT, CDR2 YYREEE (reference sequence). The CDR3 runs to 15 residues.

The J gene is TRBJ2-7, the V gene TRBV12-2; the DNA was not compared with TRBD2, the D call given in the table. TRBV12-2 constitutes a pseudogene. CDR3 size: 17 residues. This CDR3 is CASRSGWLAGETYEQYF. Here the CDR3 DNA reads TGTGCAAGTAGATCAGGGTGGCTAGCGGGAGAAACCTACGAGCAGTACTTC.

The DNA for the CDR3 is TGTGCCAGCAGCCGCTGGGGGGGCCAGAGCGACGAGCAGTACTTC. Protein sequence: CASSRWGGQSDEQYF. The rearrangement uses TRBV7-9 and TRBJ2-7, with D possibly being TRBD2 (7 bases). The CDR3 consists of 15 residues. Germline CDR1 reads SEHNR; CDR2 reads FQNEAQ (reference sequence). The V end was cut by 5 bases, the J end by 5 bases, with 19 bases between.

The chain joins TRBV27 to TRBJ2-4, with TRBD1 matching over 7 bases. CDR1 and CDR2 (germline): MNHEY, SMNVEV (reference sequence). The CDR3 is 15 amino acids. The V segment lost 2 bases and the J segment 6 bases; nucleotides outside the gene matches: 7. The CDR3 coding sequence is TGTGCCAGCAGTTTAGCCCCTGACAGGGTAAACATTCAGTACTTC. This gives the protein CASSLAPDRVNIQYF.

The chain links TRBV5-1 to TRBJ2-7, with 10 bases fitting TRBD1. This CDR3 has 14 amino acids. Germline loops: CDR1 SGHRS, CDR2 YFSETQ. Unmatched junction bases numbered 7, after V lost 3 bases and J lost 7 bases. This CDR3 reads CASSSGDRGFEQYF. The CDR3 DNA sequence: TGCGCCAGCAGCTCCGGGGACAGGGGATTTGAGCAGTACTTC.

The genes are TRBV7-8 and TRBJ2-1; 10 bases are shared with TRBD2. The CDR3 totals 17 residues. Germline V CDR1 and CDR2: SGHVS, FQNEAQ. J lost 1 base, V lost 5 bases, and 8 bases had no gene match. The CDR3 DNA sequence: TGTGCCAGCAGCCTGGGACTAGCGATATCATCCTACAATGAGCAGTTCTTC. This gives the protein CASSLGLAISSYNEQFF.